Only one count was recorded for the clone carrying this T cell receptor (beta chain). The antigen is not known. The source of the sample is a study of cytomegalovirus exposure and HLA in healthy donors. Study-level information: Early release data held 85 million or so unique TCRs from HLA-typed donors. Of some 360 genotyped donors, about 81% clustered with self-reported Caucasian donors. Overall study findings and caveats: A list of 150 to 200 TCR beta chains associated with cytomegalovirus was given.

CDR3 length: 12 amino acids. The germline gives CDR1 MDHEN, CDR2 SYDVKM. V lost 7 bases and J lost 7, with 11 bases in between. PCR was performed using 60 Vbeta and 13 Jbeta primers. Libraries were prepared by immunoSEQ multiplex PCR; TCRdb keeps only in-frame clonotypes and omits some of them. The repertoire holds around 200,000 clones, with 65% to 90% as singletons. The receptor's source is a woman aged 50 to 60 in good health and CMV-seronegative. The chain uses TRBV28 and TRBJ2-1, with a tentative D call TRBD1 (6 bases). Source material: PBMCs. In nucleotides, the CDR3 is TGTGCCAGCACGAGGACAGAAAATGAGCAGTTCTTC. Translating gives CASTRTENEQFF.